Described below is a single TCR beta chain sequence and its context. Its antigen is as yet unknown. These data come from a study of glioma-infiltrating T cells. Regarding the study as a whole: Only very few CDR3 sequences appeared in both tissue and blood. Tissue-blood divergence was below expectation in non-neoplastic patients, above in gliomas.

Amplification of TCR alpha and beta CDR3 regions from RNA used iRepertoire nested multiplex PCR. For one-step reverse transcription and amplification, 100-400 ng of tissue mRNA or PBMC total RNA was used. TCRdb fed the multiplex PCR reads into MiXCR, producing one record per CDR3 protein. Here the sample spans 160,000 or so distinct CDR3 sequences, around 40% being singletons. Trimming stripped 3 bases from V and 8 bases from J, with 10 bases between. The CDR3 has 13 amino acids. In germline, CDR1 is LGHDT, CDR2 YNNKEL (reference sequence). The clonotype originates from a human donor with low-grade glioma or glioblastoma, undergoing nonglioma brain surgery, or in good health (not recorded which). The chain links TRBV3-1 to TRBJ1-4; possibly TRBD1 for D (5 bases). Sequenced material: glioma tissue, nonneoplastic brain tissue, or PBMCs (not recorded which). The CDR3 DNA reads TGTGCCAGCAGCCACGGGGCTGAAGAAAAACTGTTTTTT. Translating it yields CASSHGAEEKLFF.